The T cell receptor (beta chain) under discussion was sequenced for a study of T cell repertoires in cytomegalovirus infection (dated by TCRdb to the late 2010s). Looking at the study overall: Donor HLA type was relevant to the analysis, because carriage of CMV infection together with the matching HLA type was indicated by public TCR beta signatures. The investigation overall reported the following: The ex vivo response was dominated by HLA-C-restricted CMV-specific TCR beta clonotypes, which also provided the single most frequent clonotype in two of eight donors. In both this cohort and an independent roughly 400-donor cohort, the cumulative frequency of public TCR beta family members distinguished carriers of CMV infection plus the relevant HLA type.

The sequencer listed for this sample is Illumina HiSeq 1500. The raw public data were reprocessed by TCRdb itself: fastp quality trimming at Q25, MiXCR clonotype calling, in-frame beta chains only. Duplicate CDR3 protein sequences are folded into a single record with the most common DNA and genes. The sample table lists about 530,000 distinct CDR3 sequences, more than 25% of them with a count of one. The ten top clones hold about 13% of the sample. This clonotype was found many times. No cognate antigen has been identified for it. No quality values exist for individual bases; no much larger clone is one base distant. V is cut by 0 bases and J by 2 bases, and the space between the germline ends is 9 bases. The CDR3 measures 15 amino acids from cysteine to phenylalanine. Only the CDR3 DNA is retained, 45 bases long and in frame from the first base. The germline V gene (reference sequence) gives CDR1 as SEHNR and CDR2 as FQNEAQ.

The chain uses TRBV7-9 and TRBJ2-3; the D gene cannot be resolved reliably. Specimen: PBMCs. This clonotype originated in a human donor in good health (CMV status not recorded). Some clones in this sample may be carry-over from other donors' samples. The CDR3 region reads CASSLATEITDTQYF. The DNA sequence follows: TGTGCCAGCAGCTTAGCTACCGAAATCACAGATACGCAGTATTTT.